This TCR beta chain stems from a study of CD8 T cells in Susac syndrome. Comment on this clonotype: Its specificity is not known.

Trimming pared 7 bases from V and 9 bases from J, leaving 18 bases between. The CDR3 extends over 13 amino acids. In germline, CDR1 is LNHDA, CDR2 SQIVND (reference sequence). Study outcomes and limitations: Within Susac syndrome CD4+ T cell repertoires, clonal expansion was not evident.

Random hexamers served to reverse transcribe roughly 0.5 to 1 ug RNA. Using its own MiXCR run on the immunoSEQ multiplex PCR reads, TCRdb lists one record per CDR3 protein. The top ten clones hold 0.09% to 0.1% of a sample with over 150,000 distinct CDR3 sequences, roughly 94% of them seen once. This sequence was found in a human donor with Susac syndrome. The chain is built from TRBV19 and TRBJ1-2; D not resolved. Source material: CD4+ T cells from PBMCs. DNA for the CDR3: TGTGCCAGTAAGGGCGGCGAGACTTATCGCTACACCTTC. It yields the protein CASKGGETYRYTF.